This T cell receptor (beta chain) was sequenced in a study of blood T cell repertoires in COVID-19. Background on the study: The analysed material was cDNA or gDNA that came from T cells, B-cell-depleted T cells, or PBMCs.

CDR3 length: 15 residues. Germline V gene lookup returns CDR1 SGHRS and CDR2 YFSETQ. Trimming took 4 bases from V and 7 from J; bases not matched to a gene: 10. Profiling relied on immunoSEQ multiplex PCR, and the TCRdb table lists in-frame clones only, not all of them. The sample consists of about 150,000 clones, roughly nine tenths of them appearing once. This chain uses TRBV5-1 with TRBJ1-4; 7 nucleotides agree with TRBD1. Sequencing was carried out using peripheral blood. The receptor was derived from a woman in her forties with acute or convalescent COVID-19. This chain's CDR3 is CASSTRGGPSEKLFF. CDR3 nucleotide sequence: TGCGCCAGCAGCACAAGAGGGGGCCCTAGTGAAAAACTGTTTTTT. Using reference TRBV5-1 and TRBJ1-4 for the parts outside the CDR3, the full variable domain is KAGVTQTPRYLIKTRGQQVTLSCSPISGHRSVSWYQQTPGQGLQFLFEYFSETQRNKGNFPGRFSGRQFSNSRSEMNVSTLELGDSALYLCASSTRGGPSEKLFFGSGTQLSVL.